This passage covers 10 T cell receptor beta chains from one sample sequenced in a study of cytomegalovirus exposure and HLA in healthy donors. With 60 Vbeta and 13 Jbeta primers, the PCR was carried out. Profiled with immunoSEQ multiplex PCR; TCRdb holds only in-frame clones, not every one. Of fewer than 250,000 clones in the sample, approximately 80% were seen once. The sequencing input was PBMCs. These receptor sequences come from a girl aged 2-10 years in good health and CMV-seronegative.

The chain uses TRBV27 and TRBJ1-2; perhaps TRBD1 as D (6 bases). The CDR3 is made up of 14 amino acids. V gave up 3 bases and J gave up 4 bases, with 12 bases separating them. Germline values: CDR1 MNHEY, CDR2 SMNVEV (reference sequence). The CDR3 loop reads CASSFAGASYGYTF. CDR3 coding DNA: TGTGCCAGCAGTTTCGCAGGGGCCTCCTATGGCTACACCTTC.

This chain uses TRBV5-4 with TRBJ2-7, with a possible D match to TRBD2 (5 bases). Germline V gene lookup returns CDR1 SGHNT and CDR2 YYREEE (reference sequence). The CDR3 runs to 15 residues. V was pared by 4 bases and J by 0 bases, with 14 bases between. CDR3 nucleotides: TGTGCCAGCAGCCCCCCTCCGGGGATCTCCTACGAGCAGTACTTC. Its translation is CASSPPPGISYEQYF.

V usage is TRBV6-1 and J usage is TRBJ1-1; D is undetermined. The CDR3 sequence is 13 residues long. Germline V gene lookup returns CDR1 MNHNS and CDR2 SASEGT. V lost 9 bases and J 1 base, leaving 12 bases between the germline ends. The CDR3: CASRRYSNTEAFF. For the CDR3, the DNA is TGTGCCAGTAGGAGGTATTCGAACACTGAAGCTTTCTTT.

The V gene is TRBV6-5, the J gene TRBJ1-2; D call uncertain. This CDR3 comprises 13 residues. Germline lookup yields CDR1 MNHEY and CDR2 SVGAGI. Trimming took 2 bases from V and 1 from J, leaving 5 bases between them. The CDR3 DNA is TGTGCCAGCAGTTACACGGGTAACTATGGCTACACCTTC. As protein: CASSYTGNYGYTF.

The chain joins TRBV6-6 to TRBJ1-2; tentative D call: TRBD1 (5 bases). The CDR3 sequence is 12 residues long. The V end lost 6 bases, the J end lost 8 bases, and 13 bases lay between the germline ends. Germline V lookup: CDR1 MNHNY, CDR2 SVGAGI (reference sequence). Here the CDR3 DNA reads TGTGCCAGCAGAGTCTCGGGGGGGGGCTACACCTTC. Protein: CASRVSGGGYTF.

The J gene is TRBJ1-5, the V gene TRBV19; TRBD1 aligns across 7 bases. The germline V gene encodes CDR1 LNHDA and CDR2 SQIVND (reference sequence). Germline trimming cut 4 bases from V and 5 bases from J; bases unmatched to any gene: 5. This CDR3 comprises 14 residues. DNA for the CDR3: TGTGCCAGTAGTAAGACAGGGAGATATCAGCCCCAGCATTTT. This gives the protein CASSKTGRYQPQHF.

CDR3 sequence: CASSLVSRDSETQYF. The CDR3 bases are TGTGCCAGCAGCTTGGTGTCCCGGGACAGCGAGACCCAGTACTTC. The V and J genes are TRBV5-5 and TRBJ2-5; TRBD1 agrees at 7 bases. Germline V lookup: CDR1 SGHKS, CDR2 YYEKEE (reference sequence). The trim removed 0 bases at V and 5 bases at J, leaving 7 bases unmatched. The CDR3 totals 15 residues.

The V gene is TRBV7-2, the J gene TRBJ2-3, with 13 bases lining up with TRBD2. Trimming at V came to 5 bases and at J to 6 bases, leaving 17 bases not matched to a gene. The germline V gene has CDR1 SGHTA and CDR2 FQGNSA. CDR3 length: 19 amino acids. DNA of the CDR3: TGTGCCAGCAGCCAAGGTCCCGGGACTAGCGGGATCCCCCCCGATACGCAGTATTTT. It encodes CASSQGPGTSGIPPDTQYF.

The chain is built from TRBV7-9 and TRBJ2-5; D ambiguous. Germline V gene lookup returns CDR1 SEHNR and CDR2 FQNEAQ (reference sequence). The CDR3 consists of 11 residues. Trimming took off 5 bases at V and 3 bases at J, with 4 bases between the two ends. The CDR3 sequence: CASSQEETQYF. The CDR3 nucleotides read TGTGCCAGCAGCCAGGAAGAGACCCAGTACTTC.

The rearrangement uses TRBV28 and TRBJ2-7; 8 nucleotides line up with TRBD2. The CDR3 covers 15 residues. Trimming at V came to 6 bases and at J to 3 bases, leaving 10 bases not matched to a gene. Germline V gives CDR1 MDHEN, CDR2 SYDVKM. The CDR3 sequence: CASSTQPGGGYEQYF. CDR3 sequence (DNA): TGTGCCAGCAGCACCCAGCCGGGAGGGGGCTACGAGCAGTACTTC.